This entry features one T cell receptor beta chain sequence. This entry comes from a study of control samples from healthy donors and cancer patients. The assay was immunoSEQ multiplex PCR, and TCRdb's table has in-frame clones only and misses some. In the table there are about 120,000 clones, roughly 92% of which are singletons. Specimen: PBMCs. The clonotype comes from an elderly man with head and neck cancer.

CDR3 nucleotides: TGCGCCAGCACTCTCTTGGGGAGTCTTCACGAGCAGTACTTC. This sequence encodes CASTLLGSLHEQYF. This chain links TRBV5-1 with TRBJ2-7; D perhaps matches TRBD2 (5 bases). This CDR3 contains 14 residues. The V end lost 6 bases, the J end lost 5 bases, and 18 bases lay between the germline ends. Looked up from germline, CDR1 is SGHRS and CDR2 is YFSETQ. Full variable domain (outside the CDR3, taken from reference TRBV5-1 and TRBJ2-7): KAGVTQTPRYLIKTRGQQVTLSCSPISGHRSVSWYQQTPGQGLQFLFEYFSETQRNKGNFPGRFSGRQFSNSRSEMNVSTLELGDSALYLCASTLLGSLHEQYFGPGTRLTVT.